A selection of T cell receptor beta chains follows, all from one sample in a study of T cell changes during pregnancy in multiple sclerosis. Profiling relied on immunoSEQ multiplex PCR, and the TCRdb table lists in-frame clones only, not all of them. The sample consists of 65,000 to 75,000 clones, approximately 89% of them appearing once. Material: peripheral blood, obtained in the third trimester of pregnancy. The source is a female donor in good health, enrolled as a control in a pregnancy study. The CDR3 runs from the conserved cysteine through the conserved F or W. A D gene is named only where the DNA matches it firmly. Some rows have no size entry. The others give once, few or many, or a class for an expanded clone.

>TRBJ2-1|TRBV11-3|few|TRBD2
TGTGCCAGCAGCCAGCGGGGTACGGGGGGGAATGAGCAGTTCTTC
CASSQRGTGGNEQFF
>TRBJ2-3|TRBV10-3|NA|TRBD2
TGTGCCACCGGACCGGGACTACCTCTAGATACGCAGTATTTT
CATGPGLPLDTQYF
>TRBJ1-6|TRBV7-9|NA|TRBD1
TGTGCCAGCAGCTTGGCCGGGACAGGGTTGAGCTCACCCCTCCACTTT
CASSLAGTGLSSPLHF
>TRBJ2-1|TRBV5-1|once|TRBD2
TGCGCCAGCAGCTTGCTAGCGGGGACCTCCTACAATGAGCAGTTCTTC
CASSLLAGTSYNEQFF
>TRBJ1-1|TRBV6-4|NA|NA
TGTGCCAGCAGTGCTACGGGGGTCGCTGAAGCTTTCTTT
CASSATGVAEAFF
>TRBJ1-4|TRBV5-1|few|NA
TGCGCCAGCAGCTTGAGGGGGGGGCAGGGTGAAAAACTGTTTTTT
CASSLRGGQGEKLFF
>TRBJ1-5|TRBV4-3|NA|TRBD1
TGCGCCAGCAGCCAAGATACGGGACAGGTGAATCAGCCCCAGCATTTT
CASSQDTGQVNQPQHF
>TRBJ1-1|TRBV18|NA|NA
TGTGCCAGCTCGCAGAACCTCAGGGTTGAGCAAGCTTTCTTT
CASSQNLRVEQAFF
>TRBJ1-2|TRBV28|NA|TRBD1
TGTGCCAGCAGTTTGGGACAGGGAGACGGAGACTATGGCTACACCTTC
CASSLGQGDGDYGYTF
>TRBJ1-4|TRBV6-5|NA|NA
TGTGCCAGCAGTCTCACAGGTTCACTTAATGAAAAACTGTTTTTT
CASSLTGSLNEKLFF
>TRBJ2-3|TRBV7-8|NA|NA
TGTGCCAGCAGCGCGCGTTTGTGGCCCGAGGGCACAGATACGCAGTATTTT
CASSARLWPEGTDTQYF
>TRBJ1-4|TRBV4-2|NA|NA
TGTGCCAGCAGCCTACTTGGCGGGGATTCGGAAAAACTGTTTTTT
CASSLLGGDSEKLFF
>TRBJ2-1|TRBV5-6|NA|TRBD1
TGTGCCAGCAGCATAGGGCCGGACAGGGTGGGGAATGAGCAGTTCTTC
CASSIGPDRVGNEQFF
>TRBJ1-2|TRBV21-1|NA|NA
TGTGCCAGCAGCAAACGGACAGGGAGGTATGGCTACACCTTC
CASSKRTGRYGYTF
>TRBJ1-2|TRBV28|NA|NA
TGTGCCAGCAGTTCCGAGCGGGGACGTCCTAACTATGGCTACACCTTC
CASSSERGRPNYGYTF
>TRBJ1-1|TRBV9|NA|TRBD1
TGTGCCAGCAGCGTAAGCAGACAGGGGACTGAAGCTTTCTTT
CASSVSRQGTEAFF
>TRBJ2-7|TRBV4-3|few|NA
TGCGCCAGCAGCCAAGAAGGACAGTTATACGAGCAGTACTTC
CASSQEGQLYEQYF
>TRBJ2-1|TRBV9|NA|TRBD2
TGTGCCAGCAGCGTAGGAGCGGGGGGCACCCCTCAGCAGTTCTTC
CASSVGAGGTPQQFF
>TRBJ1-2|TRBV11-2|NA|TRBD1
TGTGCCAGCAGGGGACAGGATCGAAATGGCTACACCTTC
CASRGQDRNGYTF
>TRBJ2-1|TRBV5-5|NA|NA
TGTGCCAGCGGAAAGCTTTTAGCTTATGAGCAGTTCTTC
CASGKLLAYEQFF
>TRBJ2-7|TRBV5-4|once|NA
TGTGCCAGCAGCTCTACTACGGGAGAGCAGTACTTC
CASSSTTGEQYF
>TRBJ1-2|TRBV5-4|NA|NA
TGTGCCAGCAGCCCCCTAACAGGGAAGTTGGGAGAGGGCTACACCTTC
CASSPLTGKLGEGYTF
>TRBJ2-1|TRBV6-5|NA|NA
TGTGCCAGCAGTTCCTACAGGGCGGGCTCCTACAATGAGCAGTTCTTC
CASSSYRAGSYNEQFF
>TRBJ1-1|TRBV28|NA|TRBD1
TGTGCCAGCAGTCAATCCGGACAGGGGAAAACTGAAGCTTTCTTT
CASSQSGQGKTEAFF
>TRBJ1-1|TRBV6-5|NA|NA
TGTGCCAGCAGTTACAGTGCGGGGAACACTGAAGCTTTCTTT
CASSYSAGNTEAFF
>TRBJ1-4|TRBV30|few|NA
TGTGCCTGGAGTACGGCAGCTAGTAATGAAAAACTGTTTTTT
CAWSTAASNEKLFF
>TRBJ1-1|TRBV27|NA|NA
TGTGCCAGCAGTTCCTCAGGTCCTGAAGCTTTCTTT
CASSSSGPEAFF
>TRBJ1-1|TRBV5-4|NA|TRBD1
TGTGCCAGCAGCTTCGGGACAGCACCGGAAGCTTTCTTT
CASSFGTAPEAFF
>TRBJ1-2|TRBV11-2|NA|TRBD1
TGTGCCAGCAGCCCAAAGACAGGGGTGAGAAGCTATGGCTACACCTTC
CASSPKTGVRSYGYTF
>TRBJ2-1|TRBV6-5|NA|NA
TGTGCCAGCAGTTACACGGGCAATGAGCAGTTCTTC
CASSYTGNEQFF
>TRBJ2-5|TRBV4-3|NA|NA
TGCGCCAGCAGCCAAGATGTGCGCTTAGAGACCCAGTACTTC
CASSQDVRLETQYF
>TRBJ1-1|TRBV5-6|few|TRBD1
TGTGCCAGCAGCCCAATCAATCGGGACAGGGAAGCTTTCTTT
CASSPINRDREAFF
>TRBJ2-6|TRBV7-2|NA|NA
TGTGCCAGCAGCTTGCGCACAGGTTCTGGGGCCAACGTCCTGACTTTC
CASSLRTGSGANVLTF
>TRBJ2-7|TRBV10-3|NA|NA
TGTGCCATCAGTGAAGTCCCAAACCAAAGGAGCTCCTACGAGCAGTACTTC
CAISEVPNQRSSYEQYF
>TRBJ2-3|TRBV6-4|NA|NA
TGTGCCAGCAGCCACCCTCGGACAGCCCCTACGCAGTATTTT
CASSHPRTAPTQYF
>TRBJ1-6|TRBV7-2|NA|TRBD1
TGTGCCAGCAACCCGGGACAGTATAATTCACCCCTCCACTTT
CASNPGQYNSPLHF
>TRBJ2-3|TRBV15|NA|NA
TGTGCCACCAGCAGACCAGGGGCAGATACGCAGTATTTT
CATSRPGADTQYF
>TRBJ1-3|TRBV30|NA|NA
TGTGCCTGGAGTGTTCAGGGAAACACCATATATTTT
CAWSVQGNTIYF
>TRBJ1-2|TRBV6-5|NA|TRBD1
TGTGCCAGCAGTCCGGGACAGAATGGCTACACCTTC
CASSPGQNGYTF
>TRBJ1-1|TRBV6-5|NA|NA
TGTGCCAGCAGTTACTCAAGGGGTACTGAAGCTTTCTTT
CASSYSRGTEAFF
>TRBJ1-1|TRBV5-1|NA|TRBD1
TGCGCCAGCAGCTTCGCCGGGACAGGGGACACTGAAGCTTTCTTT
CASSFAGTGDTEAFF
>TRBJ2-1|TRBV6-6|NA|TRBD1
TGTGCCAGCTCTGAAAGGGGGCTGTTCTTC
CASSERGLFF
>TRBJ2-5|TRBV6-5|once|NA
TGTGCCAGCAGTTACGAGGGGAACAGGGTGGAGACCCAGTACTTC
CASSYEGNRVETQYF